Reported below is one T cell receptor (beta chain). The data stem from a study of blood T cell repertoires in COVID-19. Whole-study context: Samples of COVID-19 (acute and convalescent) were obtained from the United States, Italy and Spain. T cells, B-cell-depleted T cells, or PBMCs supplied cDNA or gDNA.

Per the study methods: Scientists estimated how many nucleated cells there were by amplifying reference gene primers. This table comes from immunoSEQ multiplex PCR, and its TCRdb copy is limited to in-frame clones, with some not included. V, J and clone size are taken as reported in that table, and D and trimming were inferred from the DNA itself. The repertoire consists of hundreds of thousands of clones, with around nine tenths occurring once and the leading ten covering roughly 3.3%. The germline V and J ends were trimmed by 7 bases and 7 bases, with 10 bases remaining between them. In germline, CDR1 is MNHEY, CDR2 SVGAGI. The CDR3 sequence is 12 residues long.

The rearrangement links TRBV6-5 to TRBJ2-2, with a possible D match to TRBD1 (5 bases). The receptor's source is a woman under 30 who had recovered from COVID-19. Sequenced input: peripheral blood. The CDR3 nucleotides read TGTGCCAGCAATACAGGCCTCGGGGAGCTGTTTTTT. Translation: CASNTGLGELFF.